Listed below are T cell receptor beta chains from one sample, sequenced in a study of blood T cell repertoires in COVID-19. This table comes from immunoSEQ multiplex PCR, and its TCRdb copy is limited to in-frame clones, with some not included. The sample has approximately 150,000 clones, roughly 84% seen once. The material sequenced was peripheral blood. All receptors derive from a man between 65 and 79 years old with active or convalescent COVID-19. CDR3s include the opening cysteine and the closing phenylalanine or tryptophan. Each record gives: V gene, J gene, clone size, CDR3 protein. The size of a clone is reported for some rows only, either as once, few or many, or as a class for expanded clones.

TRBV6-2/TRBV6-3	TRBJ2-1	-	CASSGPPGGNEQFF
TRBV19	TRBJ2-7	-	CASSIVPGRGSYEQYF
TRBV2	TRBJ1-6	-	CASSGDRGAYNSPLHF
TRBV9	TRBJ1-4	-	CASSLRQGEKLFF
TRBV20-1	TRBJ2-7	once	CSASKVSTGIIPYEQYF
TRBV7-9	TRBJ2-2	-	CASSLRTTVSNTGELFF
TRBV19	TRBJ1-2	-	CASSMGFLQGAGYTF
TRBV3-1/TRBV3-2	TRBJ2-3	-	CASSLRLSDTQYF
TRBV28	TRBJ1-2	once	CASSLPDRVSYGYTF
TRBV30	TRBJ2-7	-	CAWAPGLAGAFDEQYF
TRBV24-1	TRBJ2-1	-	CATSDLRPSGSYEQFF
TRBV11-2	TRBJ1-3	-	CASSPRGTIENTIYF
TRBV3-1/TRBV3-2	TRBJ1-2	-	CASSQPRGRGTGYGYTF
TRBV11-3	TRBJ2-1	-	CASSPQSNEQFF
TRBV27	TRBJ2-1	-	CASSLTAVSSYNEQFF
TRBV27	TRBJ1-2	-	CASSSTVGGYTF
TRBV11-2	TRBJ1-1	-	CASSLEGLKGEAFF
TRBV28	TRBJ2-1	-	CASSFEGVNNEQFF
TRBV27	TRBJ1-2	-	CASSVDRGPSYGYTF
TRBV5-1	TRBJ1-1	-	CASSLAPLEGTEAFF
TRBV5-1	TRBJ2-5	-	CASSLALAGQETQYF
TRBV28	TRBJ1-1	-	CATWGQGGTEAFF
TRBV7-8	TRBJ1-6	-	CASSPGQGWNSPLHF
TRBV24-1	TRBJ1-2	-	CATSDQTGLGYTF
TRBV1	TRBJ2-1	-	CTSSQPDRGWDEQFF
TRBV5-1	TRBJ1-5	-	CASSETGNNQPQHF
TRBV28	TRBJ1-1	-	CASSMGTDWSEAFF
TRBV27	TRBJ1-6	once	CASKLVGGLSPLHF
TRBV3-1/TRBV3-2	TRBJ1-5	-	CASSQGGLGAAQHF
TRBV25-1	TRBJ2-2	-	CASKGAVTGELFF
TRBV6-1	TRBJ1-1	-	CASSEAEGGPDEAFF
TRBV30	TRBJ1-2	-	CAWSVGRMNYGYTF
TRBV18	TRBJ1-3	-	CASSPRTARGSGNTIYF
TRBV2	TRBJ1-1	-	CASSRDVNTEAFF
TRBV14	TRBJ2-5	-	CASSQDHSLAGQETQYF
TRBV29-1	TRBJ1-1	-	CSVIRPGRATEAFF
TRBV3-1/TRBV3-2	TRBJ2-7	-	CASSQEQVAYEQYF
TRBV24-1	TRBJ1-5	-	CATSDPGTGDQPQHF
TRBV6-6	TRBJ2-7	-	CASTTGSGRAEQYF
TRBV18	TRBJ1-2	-	CASSPGQNYGYTF
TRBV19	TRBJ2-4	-	CASRGGAAEVRAKNIQYF
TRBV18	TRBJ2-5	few	CASSPALGGLEETQYF
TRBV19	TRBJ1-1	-	CASIAGTASNTEAFF
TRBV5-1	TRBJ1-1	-	CASRSGTANTEAFF
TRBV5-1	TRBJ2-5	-	CASSLASGAETQYF
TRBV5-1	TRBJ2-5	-	CASSLVQWETQYF
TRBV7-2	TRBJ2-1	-	CASSPRREGNEQFF
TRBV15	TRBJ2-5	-	CATSRALRTTWETQYF
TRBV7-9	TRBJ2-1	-	CATRGLPNEQFF
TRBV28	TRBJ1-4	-	CASSSLRDRATEKLFF
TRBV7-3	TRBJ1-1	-	CASSSGTGGTEAFF
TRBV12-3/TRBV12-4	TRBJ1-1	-	CASSQDRPAQAFF
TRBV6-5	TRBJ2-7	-	CASRPSGQGLREQYF